The 21 T cell receptor beta chains given below trace back to one sample, sequenced in a study of T cell repertoires in cytomegalovirus infection. TCRdb reanalysed the reads using MiXCR and keeps one entry per CDR3 protein. The sample yields some 500,000 distinct CDR3 sequences, roughly 42% seen once. No cognate antigen is known for these TCRs. The sample here was cultured PBMCs, taken from culture after CMV antigen stimulation. The receptors were gathered from a human donor in good health (CMV status not recorded). Some clones in this sample may be carry-over from other donors' samples.

V is TRBV7-8 and J is TRBJ2-1; 10 bases match TRBD2. CDR3 length equals 15 residues. V lost 2 bases and J lost 3; bases outside the gene matches: 1. The germline V gene has CDR1 SGHVS and CDR2 FQNEAQ. The CDR3 region has the DNA TGTGCCAGCAGCTTAAGCGGGAGGGTCTACAATGAGCAGTTCTTC. It translates to CASSLSGRVYNEQFF.

This chain connects TRBV6-6 to TRBJ2-5; 7 nucleotides match TRBD2. Germline loops: CDR1 MNHNY, CDR2 SVGAGI (reference sequence). V lost 0 bases, J lost 4 bases, and 5 bases stayed unmatched. This CDR3 comprises 15 residues. The CDR3 region has the DNA TGTGCCAGCAGTTACTCGGGGGAGGGCCTAGAGACCCAGTACTTC. This encodes CASSYSGEGLETQYF.

The chain combines TRBV2 with TRBJ1-4; D is undetermined. V lost 8 bases and J 2 bases, leaving 12 bases between the germline ends. The CDR3 is 14 residues long. Germline V gene sequence: CDR1 SNHLY, CDR2 FYNNEI. CDR3 amino acids: CASRPGRTNEKLFF. The DNA for the CDR3 is TGTGCCAGCCGACCCGGAAGGACTAATGAAAAACTGTTTTTT.

As DNA, the CDR3 is TGTGCCAGCAGCTTGGGGGGACAGGGAGGAAACATTCAGTACTTC. Translating gives CASSLGGQGGNIQYF. V and J are TRBV5-4 and TRBJ2-4, with TRBD1 matching over 9 bases. This CDR3 contains 15 residues. Germline CDR1 reads SGHNT; CDR2 reads YYREEE (reference sequence). The V gene end was trimmed by 0 bases and the J gene end by 6 bases; junction bases not matched to a gene: 4.

The chain joins TRBV7-2 to TRBJ2-7; possibly TRBD1 or TRBD2 for D (5 bases each). Germline CDR1 is SGHTA and CDR2 is FQGNSA. The length of the CDR3 is 13 residues. V lost 3 bases to trimming and J lost 9 bases, with 15 bases between them. The CDR3 DNA is TGTGCCAGCAGCTTCCCGGGGCTTATGGCGCAGTACTTC. Translation: CASSFPGLMAQYF.

There are a few counts of this clonotype. The J gene is TRBJ2-5, the V gene TRBV20-1; D not resolved. The V gene's germline CDR1 is DFQATT and CDR2 SNEGSKA (reference sequence). The CDR3 spans 12 residues. The V end lost 7 bases, the J end lost 1 base, and 10 bases lay between the germline ends. CDR3 residues: CSVKGIQETQYF. As DNA, the CDR3 is TGCAGTGTGAAGGGCATCCAAGAGACCCAGTACTTC.

Ten or more counts support this clonotype. The V gene is TRBV7-2, the J gene TRBJ1-3; TRBD1 might be the D (6 bases). V dropped 5 bases and J dropped 7 bases, with 9 bases sitting between them. Germline values: CDR1 SGHTA, CDR2 FQGNSA. The CDR3 spans 12 residues. The CDR3 here is CASSEDRNTIYF. The CDR3 nucleotides read TGTGCCAGCAGCGAAGACAGGAACACCATATATTTT.

The chain joins TRBV5-1 to TRBJ2-5, with 9 bases lining up with TRBD2. Unmatched junction bases numbered 11, after V lost 7 bases and J lost 4 bases. This CDR3 spans 15 amino acids. CDR1 SGHRS and CDR2 YFSETQ come from the germline V gene. The CDR3 sequence is CASRAGGPSGETQYF. The DNA of the CDR3 is TGCGCCAGCCGAGCGGGGGGACCTTCCGGAGAGACCCAGTACTTC.

The CDR3 region is CASSFPGNTGELFF. The CDR3 nucleotides read TGTGCCAGCAGCTTCCCAGGAAACACCGGGGAGCTGTTTTTT. The chain has TRBV7-4 and TRBJ2-2; D not resolved. The germline gives CDR1 SGHVT, CDR2 SQSDAQ. CDR3 length equals 14 residues. V lost 3 bases to trimming and J lost 2 bases, with 7 bases between them. The full variable domain, with the rest looked up from reference TRBV7-4 and TRBJ2-2, is GAGVSQSPRYKVAKRGRDVALRCDSISGHVTLYWYRQTLGQGSEVLTYSQSDAQRDKSGRPSGRFSAERPERSVSTLKIQRTEQGDSAVYLCASSFPGNTGELFFGEGSRLTVL.

This clonotype was seen repeatedly, ten times or more. As DNA, the CDR3 is TGTGCCAGCAGCTTAAGCCCTGGGGACAAGGGCTATGGCTACACCTTC. It codes for CASSLSPGDKGYGYTF. The chain links TRBV7-2 to TRBJ1-2, with D possibly matching TRBD1 (6 bases). This CDR3 is 16 amino acids long. Germline CDR1 reads SGHTA; CDR2 reads FQGNSA. V was trimmed by 2 bases and J by 4 bases, leaving 17 bases between them.

This clonotype appeared a single time. The chain couples TRBV19 to TRBJ2-7; D is possibly TRBD1 (5 bases). In germline, CDR1 is LNHDA, CDR2 SQIVND (reference sequence). This CDR3 has 14 amino acids. V lost 4 bases to trimming and J lost 2 bases, with 12 bases between them. The CDR3 DNA sequence: TGTGCCAGTAGTACACGGACAACTGCCTACGAGCAGTACTTC. Amino acids: CASSTRTTAYEQYF.

This clonotype has ten or more counts. The V gene is TRBV6-5, the J gene TRBJ2-6; D perhaps matches TRBD1 (6 bases). The CDR3 consists of 15 residues. In germline, CDR1 is MNHEY, CDR2 SVGAGI. V was pared by 2 bases and J by 2 bases, with 7 bases between. The DNA of the CDR3 is TGTGCCAGCAGTTACAGGGGGACTGGGGCCAACGTCCTGACTTTC. Translation gives CASSYRGTGANVLTF.

The CDR3 sequence: CASSLQIGGNTGELFF. CDR3 nucleotides: TGTGCCAGCAGCTTGCAGATCGGGGGAAACACCGGGGAGCTGTTTTTT. This sequence joins TRBV5-6 and TRBJ2-2; the D gene is possibly TRBD2 (6 bases). The CDR3 runs to 16 residues. The germline V gene has CDR1 SGHDT and CDR2 YYEEEE. Trimming stripped 1 base from V and 2 bases from J, with 12 bases between.

This clonotype was seen more than once but under ten times. The rearrangement joins TRBV7-9 to TRBJ2-3; D gene uncertain. The length of the CDR3 is 13 residues. Trimming removed 5 bases at V and 7 bases at J, with 13 bases between. The germline V gene has CDR1 SEHNR and CDR2 FQNEAQ (reference sequence). CDR3: CASSPGVGYTQYF. DNA for the CDR3: TGTGCCAGCAGCCCCGGTGTTGGGTATACGCAGTATTTT.

The J gene is TRBJ2-3, the V gene TRBV12-3 or TRBV12-4, with unresolved D. Deletions cut 1 base from V and 10 bases from J, with 9 bases between. This CDR3 contains 12 residues. The chain's CDR3 is CASSLGREAQYF. The CDR3 nucleotides read TGTGCCAGCAGTTTAGGACGCGAGGCGCAGTATTTT.

The table lists this clonotype with a few counts. This chain connects TRBV28 to TRBJ2-1, with D possibly being TRBD1 (6 bases). Germline V gene data show CDR1 as MDHEN and CDR2 as SYDVKM. V lost 5 bases and J 0 bases, leaving 14 bases between the germline ends. The CDR3 sequence is 16 residues long. The CDR3 DNA is TGTGCCAGCAGTCCCGCGACAGGCAGCTCCTACAATGAGCAGTTCTTC. Amino acid sequence: CASSPATGSSYNEQFF.

The V call is TRBV20-1, the J call TRBJ2-3; D unresolved. Germline V gives CDR1 DFQATT, CDR2 SNEGSKA (reference sequence). This CDR3 contains 12 residues. V was trimmed by 5 bases and J by 4 bases, leaving 10 bases between them. CDR3 nucleotides: TGCAGTGCTCACTTGGGGTCAGATACGCAGTATTTT. This encodes CSAHLGSDTQYF.

This chain joins TRBV25-1 and TRBJ1-4; the D is unclear. The CDR3 spans 14 residues. Germline CDR1 reads MGHDK; CDR2 reads SYGVNS. Trimming took off 9 bases at V and 6 bases at J, with 17 bases between the two ends. The CDR3 nucleotides are TGTGCCAGGCTCGTTGGGTCGATCGATGAAAAACTGTTTTTT. Protein product: CARLVGSIDEKLFF.

The chain couples TRBV7-8 to TRBJ1-1, with 7 bases aligning to TRBD1. The CDR3 totals 19 residues. Germline-derived CDR1 and CDR2 are SGHVS and FQNEAQ. V lost 1 base, J lost 1 base, and 15 bases stayed unmatched. The DNA for the CDR3 is TGTGCCAGCAGCTTAGACCGTCGAGGCTTCAGGGGGAGGAACACTGAAGCTTTCTTT. It encodes CASSLDRRGFRGRNTEAFF.

A few counts support this clonotype. This sequence joins TRBV7-2 and TRBJ1-2, with D uncertain. Germline lookup yields CDR1 SGHTA and CDR2 FQGNSA. V was shortened by 1 base and J by 3 bases, with 9 bases between the two germline ends. The CDR3 is 14 residues long. The DNA for the CDR3 is TGTGCCAGCAGCTTAGGAGGCTCCTACTATGGCTACACCTTC. This gives the protein CASSLGGSYYGYTF. Using reference TRBV7-2 and TRBJ1-2 for the parts outside the CDR3, the full variable domain is GAGVSQSPSNKVTEKGKDVELRCDPISGHTALYWYRQSLGQGLEFLIYFQGNSAPDKSGLPSDRFSAERTGGSVSTLTIQRTQQEDSAVYLCASSLGGSYYGYTFGSGTRLTVV.

This clonotype was seen more than once but under ten times. J is TRBJ2-5 and V is TRBV12-3 or TRBV12-4; D call uncertain. Trimming left V 11 bases short and J 4 bases short, with 17 bases between. The CDR3 has 13 amino acids. The CDR3 sequence is CASRGYSGETQYF. In DNA form, the CDR3 reads TGTGCCTCTAGAGGCTACTCTGGAGAGACCCAGTACTTC.